This T cell receptor (beta chain) appears in the sequencing data of a study of prognosis after radiotherapy for stage I lung cancer. Study information: Radiotherapy: SBRT, 3 to 5 fractions, biologically effective dose at least 100 Gy. There were no patients who received concurrent therapy with stereotactic body radiotherapy.

Amplification of TCR beta CDR3 from genomic DNA used two-round multiplex PCR. Specific primers for each TRBV and TRBJ gene were what first-round PCR used. MiXCR, run by TCRdb on the multiplex PCR reads, gives a single entry per CDR3 protein. The table shows 20,000 to 25,000 distinct CDR3 sequences, with 40% occurring only once. Details on this clonotype: This clone may be a read error of a much larger clone one base away.

Trimming cost V 0 bases and J 2 bases, with 12 bases left between them. Germline-derived CDR1 and CDR2 are SGDLS and YYNGEE. This CDR3 contains 15 residues. The chain recombines TRBV9 with TRBJ2-7; a weak D match, TRBD1 (5 bases). The sequences come from PBMCs, collected before or after stereotactic body radiation therapy (not recorded which). The clonotype originates from a donor older than 45 with non-small cell lung cancer. CDR3 sequence reads: CASSVGTGSTYEQYF. CDR3 bases: TGTGCCAGCAGCGTAGGAACAGGTTCCACCTACGAGCAGTACTTC. The full variable domain, its missing parts supplied by reference TRBV9 and TRBJ2-7, is DSGVTQTPKHLITATGQRVTLRCSPRSGDLSVYWYQQSLDQGLQFLIQYYNGEERAKGNILERFSAQQFPDLHSELNLSSLELGDSALYFCASSVGTGSTYEQYFGPGTRLTVT.